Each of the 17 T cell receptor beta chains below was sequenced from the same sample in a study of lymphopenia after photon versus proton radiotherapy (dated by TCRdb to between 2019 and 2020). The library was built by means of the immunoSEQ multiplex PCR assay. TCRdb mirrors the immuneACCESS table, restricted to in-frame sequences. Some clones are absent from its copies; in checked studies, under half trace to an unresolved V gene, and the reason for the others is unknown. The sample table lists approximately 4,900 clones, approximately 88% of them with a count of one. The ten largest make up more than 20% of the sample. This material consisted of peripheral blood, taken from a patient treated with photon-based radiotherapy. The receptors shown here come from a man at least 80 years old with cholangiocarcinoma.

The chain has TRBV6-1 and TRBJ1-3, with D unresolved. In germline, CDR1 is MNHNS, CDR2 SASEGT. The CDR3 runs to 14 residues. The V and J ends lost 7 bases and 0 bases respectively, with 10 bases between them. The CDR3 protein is CASTATSSGNTIYF. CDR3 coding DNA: TGTGCCAGCACAGCGACGAGCTCTGGAAACACCATATATTTT.

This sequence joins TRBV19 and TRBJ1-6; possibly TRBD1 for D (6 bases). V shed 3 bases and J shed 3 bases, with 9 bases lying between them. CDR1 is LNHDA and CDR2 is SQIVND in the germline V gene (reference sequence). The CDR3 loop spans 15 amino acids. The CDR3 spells CASSITGYYNSPLHF. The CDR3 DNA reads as TGTGCCAGTAGTATTACAGGGTACTATAATTCACCCCTCCACTTT. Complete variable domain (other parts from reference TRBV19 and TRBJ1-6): DGGITQSPKYLFRKEGQNVTLSCEQNLNHDAMYWYRQDPGQGLRLIYYSQIVNDFQKGDIAEGYSVSREKKESFPLTVTSAQKNPTAFYLCASSITGYYNSPLHFGNGTRLTVT.

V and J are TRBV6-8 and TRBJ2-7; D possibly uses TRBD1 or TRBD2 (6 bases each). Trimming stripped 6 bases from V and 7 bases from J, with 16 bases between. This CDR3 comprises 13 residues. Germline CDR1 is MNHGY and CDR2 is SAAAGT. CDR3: CASSLLQGREQYF. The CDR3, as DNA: TGTGCCAGCAGCCTACTCCAGGGGAGGGAGCAGTACTTC.

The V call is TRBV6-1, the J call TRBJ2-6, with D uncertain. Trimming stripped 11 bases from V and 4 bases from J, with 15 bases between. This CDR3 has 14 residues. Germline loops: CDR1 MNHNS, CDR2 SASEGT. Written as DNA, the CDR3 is TGTGCCGGCACCCATGGGTCGGGGGCCAACGTCCTGACTTTC. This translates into CAGTHGSGANVLTF.

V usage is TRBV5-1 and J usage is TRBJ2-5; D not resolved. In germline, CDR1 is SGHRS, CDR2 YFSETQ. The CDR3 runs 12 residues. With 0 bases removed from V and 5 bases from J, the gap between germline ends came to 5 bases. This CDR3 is CASSLEGETQYF. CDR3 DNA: TGCGCCAGCAGCTTGGAGGGTGAGACCCAGTACTTC.

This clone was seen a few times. DNA of the CDR3: TGTGCCAGCAGTTACGGCGTAGTCAGTAACTACGAGCAGTACTTC. This sequence encodes CASSYGVVSNYEQYF. V usage is TRBV6-6 and J usage is TRBJ2-7; no definite D call. The CDR3 has 15 amino acids. Germline V gives CDR1 MNHNY, CDR2 SVGAGI (reference sequence). Trimming pared 2 bases from V and 3 bases from J, leaving 14 bases between.

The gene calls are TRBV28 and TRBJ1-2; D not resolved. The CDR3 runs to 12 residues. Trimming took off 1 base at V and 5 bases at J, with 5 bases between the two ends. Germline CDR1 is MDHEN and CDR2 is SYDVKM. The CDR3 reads CASSLSLYGYTF. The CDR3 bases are TGTGCCAGCAGTTTATCCCTGTATGGCTACACCTTC.

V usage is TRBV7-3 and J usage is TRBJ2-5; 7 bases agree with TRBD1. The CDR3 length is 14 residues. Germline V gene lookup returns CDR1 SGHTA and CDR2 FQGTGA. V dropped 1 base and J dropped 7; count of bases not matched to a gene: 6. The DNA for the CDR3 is TGTGCCAGCAGCTTAAGGGACAGAGGGGGGACCCAGTACTTC. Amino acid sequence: CASSLRDRGGTQYF.

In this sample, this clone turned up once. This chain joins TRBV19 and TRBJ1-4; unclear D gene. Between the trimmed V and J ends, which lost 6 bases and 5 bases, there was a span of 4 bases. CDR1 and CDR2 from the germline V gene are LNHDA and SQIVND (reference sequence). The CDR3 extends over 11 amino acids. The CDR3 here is CASSSNEKLFF. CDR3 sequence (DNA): TGTGCCAGTAGCTCCAATGAAAAACTGTTTTTT. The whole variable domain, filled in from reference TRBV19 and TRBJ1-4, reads DGGITQSPKYLFRKEGQNVTLSCEQNLNHDAMYWYRQDPGQGLRLIYYSQIVNDFQKGDIAEGYSVSREKKESFPLTVTSAQKNPTAFYLCASSSNEKLFFGSGTQLSVL.

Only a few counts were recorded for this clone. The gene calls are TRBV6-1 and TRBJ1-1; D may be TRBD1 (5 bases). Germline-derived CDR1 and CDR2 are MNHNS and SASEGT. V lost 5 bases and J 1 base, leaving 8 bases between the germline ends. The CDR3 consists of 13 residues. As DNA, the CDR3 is TGTGCCAGCAGTTTACAGGAGAACACTGAAGCTTTCTTT. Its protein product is CASSLQENTEAFF.

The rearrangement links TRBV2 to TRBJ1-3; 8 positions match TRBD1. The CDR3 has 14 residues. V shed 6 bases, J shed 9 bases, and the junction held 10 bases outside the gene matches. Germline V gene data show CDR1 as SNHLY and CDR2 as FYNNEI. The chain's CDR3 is CASSRLDRASTIYF. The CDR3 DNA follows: TGTGCCAGCAGCAGATTGGACAGGGCGAGCACCATATATTTT.

CDR3 sequence: CASSRILGGEQYF. The CDR3 DNA follows: TGTGCCAGCAGTCGGATCCTAGGGGGCGAGCAGTACTTC. The rearrangement uses TRBV28 and TRBJ2-7; possibly TRBD1 for D (6 bases). Germline V gives CDR1 MDHEN, CDR2 SYDVKM. This CDR3 has 13 amino acids. Deletions cut 5 bases from V and 6 bases from J, with 14 bases between. Supplemented by reference TRBV28 and TRBJ2-7, the full variable domain reads DVKVTQSSRYLVKRTGEKVFLECVQDMDHENMFWYRQDPGLGLRLIYFSYDVKMKEKGDIPEGYSVSREKKERFSLILESASTNQTSMYLCASSRILGGEQYFGPGTRLTVT.

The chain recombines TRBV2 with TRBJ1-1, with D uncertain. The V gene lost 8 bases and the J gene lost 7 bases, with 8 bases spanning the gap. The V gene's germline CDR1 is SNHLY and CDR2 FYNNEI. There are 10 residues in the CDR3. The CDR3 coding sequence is TGTGCCAGCTTACGGCTTGAAGCTTTCTTT. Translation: CASLRLEAFF. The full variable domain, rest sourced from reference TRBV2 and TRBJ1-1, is EPEVTQTPSHQVTQMGQEVILRCVPISNHLYFYWYRQILGQKVEFLVSFYNNEISEKSEIFDDQFSVERPDGSNFTLKIRSTKLEDSAMYFCASLRLEAFFGQGTRLTVV.

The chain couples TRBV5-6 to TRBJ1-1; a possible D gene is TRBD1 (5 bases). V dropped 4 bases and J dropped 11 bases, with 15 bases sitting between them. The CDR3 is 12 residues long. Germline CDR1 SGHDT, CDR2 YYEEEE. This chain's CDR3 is CASSRSGAGAFF. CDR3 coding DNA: TGTGCCAGCAGCCGTTCCGGGGCGGGGGCTTTCTTT.

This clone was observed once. The CDR3 sequence is CASSERGTGGRGYTF. In DNA, the CDR3 is TGTGCCAGCAGTGAAAGAGGGACAGGGGGGCGAGGCTACACCTTC. J is TRBJ1-2 and V is TRBV6-1, with 11 bases matching TRBD1. Unmatched junction bases numbered 7, after V lost 2 bases and J lost 8 bases. Germline assignment: CDR1 MNHNS and CDR2 SASEGT. The CDR3 loop spans 15 amino acids.

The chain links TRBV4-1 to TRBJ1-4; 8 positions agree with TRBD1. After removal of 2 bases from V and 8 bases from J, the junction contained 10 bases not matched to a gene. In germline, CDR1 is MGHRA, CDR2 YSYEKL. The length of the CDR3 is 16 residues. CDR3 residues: CASSQPFRDRREKLFF. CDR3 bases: TGCGCCAGCAGCCAACCTTTTCGGGACAGGCGAGAAAAACTGTTTTTT.

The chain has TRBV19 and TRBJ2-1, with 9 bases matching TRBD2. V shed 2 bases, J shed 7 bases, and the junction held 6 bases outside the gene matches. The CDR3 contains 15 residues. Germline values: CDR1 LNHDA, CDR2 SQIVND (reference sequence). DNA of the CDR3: TGTGCCAGTAGTATATGGGGACTAGCTGGTAATGAGCAGTTCTTC. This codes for CASSIWGLAGNEQFF. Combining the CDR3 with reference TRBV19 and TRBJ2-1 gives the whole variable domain DGGITQSPKYLFRKEGQNVTLSCEQNLNHDAMYWYRQDPGQGLRLIYYSQIVNDFQKGDIAEGYSVSREKKESFPLTVTSAQKNPTAFYLCASSIWGLAGNEQFFGPGTRLTVL.